This T cell receptor beta chain was sequenced for a study of shared clonotypes between healthy human individuals. General study results and limits: Sharing across four donors was highest in naive CD4 (approximately 5%) and lowest in memory CD8 (roughly 0.4%). Across subsets, estimated richness was generally greater for naive than for memory populations. Owing to a small donor count, the genetic and exposure-history diversity represented was limited.

The protocol was immunoSEQ multiplex PCR, while the TCRdb copy is restricted to in-frame clones and leaves out a portion. The sample has around 2.1 million clones, approximately 96% seen once. Germline V gene lookup returns CDR1 SEHNR and CDR2 FQNEAQ (reference sequence). The CDR3 spans 14 residues. The V end was cut by 2 bases, the J end by 5 bases, with 12 bases between. Turning to this clone: Antigen specificity is unknown.

The chain joins TRBV7-9 to TRBJ2-5; D is possibly TRBD1 (6 bases). The sample taken for sequencing was naive CD4+ T cells sorted from blood. Stated subset: CD45RA+ positively selected. This clonotype was sampled from a man aged 18 to 35 in good health. The CDR3 here is CASSLRQVPETQYF. CDR3 nucleotides: TGTGCCAGCAGCTTAAGACAGGTCCCCGAGACCCAGTACTTC.